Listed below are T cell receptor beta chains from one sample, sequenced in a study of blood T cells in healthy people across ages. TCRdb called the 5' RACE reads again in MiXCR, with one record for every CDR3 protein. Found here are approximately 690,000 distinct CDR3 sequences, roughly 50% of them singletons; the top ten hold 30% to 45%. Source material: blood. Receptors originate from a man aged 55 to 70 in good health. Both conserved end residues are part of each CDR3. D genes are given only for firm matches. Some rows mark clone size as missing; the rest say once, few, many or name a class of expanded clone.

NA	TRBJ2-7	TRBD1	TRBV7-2	TGTGCCAGCAGCTTTCCCACAGGGGGAGCGTACGAGCAGTACTTC	CASSFPTGGAYEQYF
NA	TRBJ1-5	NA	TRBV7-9	TGTGCCAGCAGCTTGGGCAGGGGAGGCAATCAGCCCCAGCATTTT	CASSLGRGGNQPQHF
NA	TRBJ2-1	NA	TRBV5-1	TGCGCCAGCAGCCCCAGTGGGCAGGGACGGTATGAGCAGTTCTTC	CASSPSGQGRYEQFF
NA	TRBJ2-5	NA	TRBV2	TGTGCCACCCAGGGGAATCCACAAGAGACCCAGTACTTC	CATQGNPQETQYF
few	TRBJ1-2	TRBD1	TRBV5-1	TGCGCCAGCACCCCCGGACAGGGCCGTCACTATGGCTACACCTTC	CASTPGQGRHYGYTF
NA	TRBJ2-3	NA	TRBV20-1	TGCAGTGCTAGAGATTCCAGAAAAAGCACAGATACGCAGTATTTT	CSARDSRKSTDTQYF
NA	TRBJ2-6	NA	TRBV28	TGTGCCAGCAGTTTTAGGACAGCCAGCTCTGGGGCCAACGTCCTGACTTTC	CASSFRTASSGANVLTF
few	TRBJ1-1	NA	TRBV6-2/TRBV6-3	TGTGCCAGCAGTGCAAGCCGAGACACTGAAGCTTTCTTT	CASSASRDTEAFF
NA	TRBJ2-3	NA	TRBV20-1	TGCAGCGAATGGGCAGGGGCCACAGATACGCAGTATTTT	CSEWAGATDTQYF
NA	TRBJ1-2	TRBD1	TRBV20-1	TGCAGTGCTCCGACAGGGGGCAGTAACTATGGCTACACCTTC	CSAPTGGSNYGYTF
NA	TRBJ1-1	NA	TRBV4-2	TGTGCCAGCAGCCAAGAAGTGACAAACACTGAAGCTTTCTTT	CASSQEVTNTEAFF
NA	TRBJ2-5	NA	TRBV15	TGTGCCACCAGCAAGTACGTCGAAGAGACCCAGTACTTC	CATSKYVEETQYF
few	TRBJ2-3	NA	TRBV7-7	TGTGCCAGCAGCTTAGGCGGTCGGCGCACAGATACGCAGTATTTT	CASSLGGRRTDTQYF
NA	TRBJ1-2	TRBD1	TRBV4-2	TGTGCCAGCAGCCGAGACAGGGGATCAGGCTATGGCTACACCTTC	CASSRDRGSGYGYTF
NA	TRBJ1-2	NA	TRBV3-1	TGTGCCAGCAGCCAACCCGAGGGACGAGGCTACACCTTC	CASSQPEGRGYTF
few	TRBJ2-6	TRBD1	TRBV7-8	TGTGCCAGCAGCTCAGGGACAGCCTTCTCTGGGGCCAACGTCCTGACTTTC	CASSSGTAFSGANVLTF
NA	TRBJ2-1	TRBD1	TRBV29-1	TGCAGCGTTGCCCTAGGACAGGGCCACAATGAGCAGTTCTTC	CSVALGQGHNEQFF
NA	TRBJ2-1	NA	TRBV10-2	TGCGCCAGCAGTGACCGGGGGCTGAGGAATGAGCAGTTCTTC	CASSDRGLRNEQFF
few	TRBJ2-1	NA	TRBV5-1	TGCGCCAGCAGCTTGGAAACAGTAGACAATGAGCAGTTCTTC	CASSLETVDNEQFF
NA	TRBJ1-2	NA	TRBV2	TGTGCCAGCAGTGAAGGAAGGGGTATCAACTATGGCTACACCTTC	CASSEGRGINYGYTF
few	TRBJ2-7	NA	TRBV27	TGTGCCAGCAGTCCGACCCCTAGCGACACACCCTACGAGCAGTACTTC	CASSPTPSDTPYEQYF
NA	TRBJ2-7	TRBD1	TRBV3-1	TGTGCCAGCAGCCAAGACGCGACAGGGTCCTACGAGCAGTACTTC	CASSQDATGSYEQYF
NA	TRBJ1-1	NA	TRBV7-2	TGTGCCAGCAGCTTAGTGGTAGGGTTGAACACTGAAGCTTTCTTT	CASSLVVGLNTEAFF
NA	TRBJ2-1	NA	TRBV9	TGTGCCAGCAGCGTAGTCGATCATGAGCAGTTCTTC	CASSVVDHEQFF
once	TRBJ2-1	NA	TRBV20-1	TGCAGTGCTAGAGAGAATCTTGTTAACAATGAGCAGTTCTTC	CSARENLVNNEQFF
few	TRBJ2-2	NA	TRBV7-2	TGTGCCAGCAGCCCGAAGGGGGGGGCCGGGGAGCTGTTTTTT	CASSPKGGAGELFF
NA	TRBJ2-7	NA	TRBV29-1	TGCAGCGTTGAAGAGACTAGTCGGGCTTACGAGCAGTACTTC	CSVEETSRAYEQYF
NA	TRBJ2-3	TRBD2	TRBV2	TGTGCCAACAGTGGAGGCCGGCGGGGGACCCATACGCAGTATTTT	CANSGGRRGTHTQYF
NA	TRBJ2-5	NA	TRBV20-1	TGCAGTGGGGAAGTAAAATCCCAGTACTTC	CSGEVKSQYF
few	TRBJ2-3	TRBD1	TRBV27	TGTGCCAGCAGAGGGGGCTCTAGCACAGATACGCAGTATTTT	CASRGGSSTDTQYF
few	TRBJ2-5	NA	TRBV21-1	TGTGCCAGCAGCCGAAACCCGCAGGGAGGCCAGGAGACCCAGTACTTC	CASSRNPQGGQETQYF
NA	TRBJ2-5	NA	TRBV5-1	TGCGCCAGCAGCTTGGTTCGGGCAGGCTACCAAGAGACCCAGTACTTC	CASSLVRAGYQETQYF
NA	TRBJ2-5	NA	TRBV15	TGTGCCACCAGCGGTCCCATCTTGGGCGAGACCCAGTACTTC	CATSGPILGETQYF
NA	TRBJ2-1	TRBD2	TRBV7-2	TGTGCCAGCAGCTTAGTAGCGGGGCCGTACAATGAGCAGTTCTTC	CASSLVAGPYNEQFF
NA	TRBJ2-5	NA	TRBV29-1	TGCAGCGTTGACGGCAGAGACCAAGAGACCCAGTACTTC	CSVDGRDQETQYF
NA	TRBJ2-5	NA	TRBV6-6	TGTGCCAGCAGTTACTACTCAGGTATCCAAGAGACCCAGTACTTC	CASSYYSGIQETQYF
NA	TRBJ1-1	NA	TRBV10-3	TGTGCCATCAGTGGGTCCCAGGATGGGACTGAAGCTTTCTTT	CAISGSQDGTEAFF
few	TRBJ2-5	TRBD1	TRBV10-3	TGTGCCATCAGTGAAGGGACAGGGTGGTCGGAGACCCAGTACTTC	CAISEGTGWSETQYF
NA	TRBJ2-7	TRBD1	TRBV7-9	TGTGCCAGCAGCTCCGGGACAGAGATTTACAATGAGCAGTACTTC	CASSSGTEIYNEQYF
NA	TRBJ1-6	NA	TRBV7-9	TGTGCCAGCAGCTTGCTGCTCGGAACGGCACCCCTCCACTTT	CASSLLLGTAPLHF
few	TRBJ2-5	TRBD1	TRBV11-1	TGTGCCAGTCAGGGACAGGCATACCAAGAGACCCAGTACTTC	CASQGQAYQETQYF
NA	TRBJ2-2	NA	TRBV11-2	TGTGCCAAGTCCCGGGACATCAACACCGGGGAGCTGTTTTTT	CAKSRDINTGELFF
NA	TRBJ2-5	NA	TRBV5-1	TGCGCCAGCAGCTTGGAGGGATGGGGGCTAGAAGAGCAGTACTTC	CASSLEGWGLEEQYF
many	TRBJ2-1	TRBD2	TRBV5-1	TGCGCCAGCAGCGAATCTAGCGGGGGGGCCGGACGAAATGAGCAGTTCTTC	CASSESSGGAGRNEQFF
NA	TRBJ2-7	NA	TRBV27	TGTGCCAGCAGTTATGGGAACTACGAGCAGTACTTC	CASSYGNYEQYF
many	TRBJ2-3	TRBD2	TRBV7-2	TGTGCCAGCAGCCCCCCCCTAGCGGGAGGGACAGATACGCAGTATTTT	CASSPPLAGGTDTQYF
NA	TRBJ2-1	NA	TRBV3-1	TGTGCCAGCAGCCATAGGAGGGAGCAGTTCTTC	CASSHRREQFF
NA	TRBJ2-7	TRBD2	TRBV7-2	TGTGCCAGCAGCTTACACGGGGGGGTTTACGAGCAGTACTTC	CASSLHGGVYEQYF
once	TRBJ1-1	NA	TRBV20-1	TGCAGTGCTGATCGGGAGGGAGAGAACACTGAAGCTTTCTTT	CSADREGENTEAFF
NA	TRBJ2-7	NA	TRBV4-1	TGCGCCAGCAGCCAAGAGGCGGGCCGGGCCTACGAGCAGTACTTC	CASSQEAGRAYEQYF
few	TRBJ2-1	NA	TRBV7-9	TGTGCCAGCAGCCTCCGGGTCCAATACAATGAGCAGTTCTTC	CASSLRVQYNEQFF
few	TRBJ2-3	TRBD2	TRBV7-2	TGTGCCAGCAGCTTAGGTGCTAGCGGGGGCTACGGGACAGATACGCAGTATTTT	CASSLGASGGYGTDTQYF
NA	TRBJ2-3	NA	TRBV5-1	TGCGCCAGCAGCTCCGGGACACTCGCAGATACGCAGTATTTT	CASSSGTLADTQYF
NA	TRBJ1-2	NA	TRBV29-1	TGCAGCGTTGATCGGGGGGCTAGGGGCTACACCTTC	CSVDRGARGYTF
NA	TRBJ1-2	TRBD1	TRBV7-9	TGTGCCAGCAGCCCATCTGGCGGGACAGAGAGTCTCGGCTGCACCTTC	CASSPSGGTESLGCTF
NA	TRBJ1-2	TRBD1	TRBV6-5	TGTGCCAGCAGTCGCGGACAGGTCTATGGCTACACCTTC	CASSRGQVYGYTF
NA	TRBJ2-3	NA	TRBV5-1	TGCGCCAGCAGCTTGGCCAAGCCCACAGATACGCAGTATTTT	CASSLAKPTDTQYF
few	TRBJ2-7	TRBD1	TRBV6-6	TGTGCCAGCCGACAGGGGTGGGGAACCTACGAGCAGTACTTC	CASRQGWGTYEQYF
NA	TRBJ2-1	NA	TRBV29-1	TGCAGCGTTGAACGGGGGACGGGCGTTAAAGACTACAATGAGCAGTTCTTC	CSVERGTGVKDYNEQFF
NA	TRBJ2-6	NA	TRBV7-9	TGTGCCAGCAGGACAGACTTTCAATCTGGGGCCAACGTCCTGACTTTC	CASRTDFQSGANVLTF